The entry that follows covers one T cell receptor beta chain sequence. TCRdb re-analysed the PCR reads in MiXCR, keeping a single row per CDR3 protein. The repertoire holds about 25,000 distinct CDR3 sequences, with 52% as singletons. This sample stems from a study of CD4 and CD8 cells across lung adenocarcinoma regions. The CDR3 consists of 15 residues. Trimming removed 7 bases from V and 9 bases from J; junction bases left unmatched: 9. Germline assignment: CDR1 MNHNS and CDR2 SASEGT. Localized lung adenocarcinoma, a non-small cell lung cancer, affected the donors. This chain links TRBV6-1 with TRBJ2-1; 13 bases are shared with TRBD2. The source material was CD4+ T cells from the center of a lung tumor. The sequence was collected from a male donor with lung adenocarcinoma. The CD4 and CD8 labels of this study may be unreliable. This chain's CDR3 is CASKRLAGGNGEQFF. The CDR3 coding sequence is TGTGCCAGCAAAAGACTAGCGGGAGGAAACGGTGAGCAGTTCTTC.